The next 27 T cell receptor beta chains were all read from a single sample in a study of beta chain features in type 1 diabetes. Every isolated RNA sample was fully reverse transcribed, so sequencing captured expressed TCRB transcripts. The table came from immunoSEQ multiplex PCR; TCRdb's copy has only in-frame clones and leaves some out. The sample records a few hundred thousand clones, roughly 12% being singletons. Sample: naive CD4+ T cells from blood. These receptors all stem from a man between 18 and 29 years old in good health.

The rearrangement links TRBV5-1 to TRBJ2-2; 7 bases map to TRBD2. V gave up 7 bases and J gave up 2 bases; unmatched junction bases: 5. CDR3 size: 14 residues. In germline, CDR1 is SGHRS, CDR2 YFSETQ. In DNA, the CDR3 is TGCGCCAGCGGGGGGGACGGAAACACCGGGGAGCTGTTTTTT. It yields the protein CASGGDGNTGELFF.

This clone was found a few times. The chain uses TRBV5-1 and TRBJ2-3; D is perhaps TRBD2 (6 bases). Germline V gene sequence: CDR1 SGHRS, CDR2 YFSETQ. The CDR3 totals 18 residues. Trimming took off 3 bases at V and 6 bases at J, with 26 bases between the two ends. The CDR3 DNA follows: TGCGCCAGCAGCTGGCGACGTGGGATAGCGGCGATGAGGGATACGCAGTATTTT. Its protein is CASSWRRGIAAMRDTQYF.

This clone has just a few counts. V usage is TRBV11-2 and J usage is TRBJ1-1, with D hard to call. The germline CDR1 and CDR2 sequences are SGHAT and FQNNGV. The CDR3 is 17 residues long. The V gene lost 5 bases and the J gene lost 1 base, with 20 bases spanning the gap. The CDR3 protein is CASSVPGGWYTNTEAFF. The CDR3, as DNA: TGTGCCAGCAGCGTCCCGGGAGGGTGGTATACGAACACTGAAGCTTTCTTT.

The chain couples TRBV6-6 to TRBJ2-3; 8 bases are shared with TRBD2. The CDR3 contains 15 residues. The ends lost 4 bases at V and 1 base at J; junction bases unmatched: 4. Germline assignment: CDR1 MNHNY and CDR2 SVGAGI (reference sequence). The CDR3: CASSFGLAGTDTQYF. CDR3 bases: TGTGCCAGCAGTTTCGGACTAGCAGGCACAGATACGCAGTATTTT.

This chain connects TRBV7-9 to TRBJ2-2, with D tentatively TRBD2 (6 bases). The V and J ends lost 1 base and 7 bases respectively, with 13 bases between them. This CDR3 is built from 15 residues. From germline, CDR1 is SEHNR and CDR2 FQNEAQ (reference sequence). This CDR3 is CASSLGSGRGGELFF. CDR3 sequence (DNA): TGTGCCAGCAGCTTAGGGTCCGGGAGAGGCGGGGAGCTGTTTTTT.

The table lists this clone with a few counts. The V and J genes are TRBV5-1 and TRBJ1-6; TRBD1 is a possible D gene (5 bases). Germline CDR1 is SGHRS and CDR2 is YFSETQ. The CDR3 length is 16 residues. Trimming shortened V by 1 base and J by 8 bases, and 16 bases separated the two germline ends. CDR3 region: CASSLWLGGGDSPLHF. For the CDR3, the DNA is TGCGCCAGCAGCTTGTGGTTGGGGGGGGGTGATTCACCCCTCCACTTT.

The CDR3 DNA reads TGCGCCAGCAGTCGGGACAGGGGGAGCGACACCGGGGAGCTGTTTTTT. Translating it yields CASSRDRGSDTGELFF. This rearrangement joins TRBV5-1 to TRBJ2-2, with TRBD1 identical over 11 bases. The length of the CDR3 is 16 residues. V was clipped by 5 bases and J by 3 bases; unmatched bases: 6. Germline assignment: CDR1 SGHRS and CDR2 YFSETQ.

The chain joins TRBV28 to TRBJ2-3; D is possibly TRBD2 (5 bases). This CDR3 contains 16 residues. The V gene lost 5 bases and the J gene lost 1 base, with 16 bases spanning the gap. The germline gives CDR1 MDHEN, CDR2 SYDVKM. CDR3: CASSLALIFGTDTQYF. The CDR3 DNA reads as TGTGCCAGCAGTCTAGCTCTGATTTTTGGCACAGATACGCAGTATTTT.

The CDR3 DNA follows: TGTGCCAGCAGCCTAAGGGACAGGGTGGAGGAAAAACTGTTTTTT. It encodes CASSLRDRVEEKLFF. The chain combines TRBV7-9 with TRBJ1-4; 9 nucleotides match TRBD1. CDR3 length equals 15 residues. With 5 bases clipped from V and 8 bases from J, the junction kept 9 bases outside the gene matches. Germline CDR1 and CDR2: SEHNR and FQNEAQ (reference sequence).

The chain has TRBV9 and TRBJ2-5, with D uncertain. Per the germline V gene, CDR1 is SGDLS and CDR2 is YYNGEE. The V end was cut by 0 bases, the J end by 3 bases, with 12 bases between. The CDR3 is 15 residues long. The CDR3 DNA follows: TGTGCCAGCAGCGTAGGCTCCGACTTAAAAGAGACCCAGTACTTC. This sequence encodes CASSVGSDLKETQYF.

The chain has TRBV18 and TRBJ2-7; 7 nucleotides line up with TRBD1. The CDR3 contains 14 residues. Germline assignment: CDR1 KGHSH and CDR2 LQKENI. V was pared by 0 bases and J by 12 bases, with 11 bases of the junction left unmatched. The CDR3 here is CASSPPGTAGLRYF. Written as DNA, the CDR3 is TGTGCCAGCTCACCACCGGGGACAGCCGGGTTGCGGTACTTC.

The V call is TRBV5-4, the J call TRBJ2-7, with a weak D call TRBD2 (5 bases). Trimming took 4 bases from V and 2 from J, leaving 22 bases between them. This CDR3 contains 17 residues. Germline CDR1 is SGHNT and CDR2 is YYREEE (reference sequence). CDR3 residues: CASSTQKTVPGAYEQYF. Here the CDR3 DNA reads TGTGCCAGCAGCACTCAAAAAACGGTTCCCGGGGCCTACGAGCAGTACTTC.

The V call is TRBV25-1, the J call TRBJ2-7, with TRBD1 matching 8 bases. Germline CDR1 and CDR2: MGHDK and SYGVNS. The CDR3 is made up of 13 amino acids. Unmatched junction bases numbered 6, after V lost 6 bases and J lost 5 bases. CDR3 in amino acids: CASSPPDRDEQYF. CDR3 in DNA: TGTGCCAGCAGCCCCCCGGACAGGGACGAGCAGTACTTC.

The chain employs TRBV29-1 and TRBJ2-7; unclear D gene. Germline V lookup: CDR1 SQVTM, CDR2 ANQGSEA. Deletions cut 3 bases from V and 7 bases from J, with 13 bases between. The CDR3 consists of 12 residues. CDR3 residues: CSVEVPPSEQYF. The CDR3 coding sequence is TGCAGCGTTGAGGTTCCCCCGAGTGAGCAGTACTTC.

The rearrangement links TRBV29-1 to TRBJ2-1, with a possible D match to TRBD1 (6 bases). V dropped 5 bases and J dropped 7 bases, with 15 bases sitting between them. Germline V gives CDR1 SQVTM, CDR2 ANQGSEA. The CDR3 sequence is 13 residues long. CDR3 amino acids: CSVLSQGINEQFF. CDR3 DNA: TGCAGCGTTCTTTCGCAGGGGATAAATGAGCAGTTCTTC.

This chain uses TRBV27 with TRBJ1-1, with TRBD1 matching over 8 bases. The V segment lost 6 bases and the J segment 1 base; nucleotides outside the gene matches: 4. CDR1 and CDR2 (germline): MNHEY, SMNVEV (reference sequence). The CDR3 length is 14 residues. CDR3 in DNA: TGTGCCAGCAGGAGGGACAGGTGGAACACTGAAGCTTTCTTT. It translates to CASRRDRWNTEAFF.

The chain has TRBV28 and TRBJ2-1; the match to TRBD2 covers 9 bases. The V segment lost 6 bases and the J segment 6 bases; nucleotides outside the gene matches: 12. The CDR3 is 16 amino acids. Germline CDR1 MDHEN, CDR2 SYDVKM. CDR3 region: CASSSSGITPSNEQFF. In DNA form, the CDR3 reads TGTGCCAGCAGCTCTAGCGGGATTACACCGAGCAATGAGCAGTTCTTC. The variable domain in full, completed from reference TRBV28 and TRBJ2-1, reads DVKVTQSSRYLVKRTGEKVFLECVQDMDHENMFWYRQDPGLGLRLIYFSYDVKMKEKGDIPEGYSVSREKKERFSLILESASTNQTSMYLCASSSSGITPSNEQFFGPGTRLTVL.

The chain employs TRBV5-1 and TRBJ2-3; 9 bases fit TRBD2. This CDR3 contains 16 residues. The germline CDR1 and CDR2 sequences are SGHRS and YFSETQ. With V trimmed by 0 bases and J by 3 bases, 5 bases remained unmatched. In DNA form, the CDR3 reads TGCGCCAGCAGCTTGGACGGCGGGGGGGGTACAGATACGCAGTATTTT. Its translation: CASSLDGGGGTDTQYF.

This sequence joins TRBV18 and TRBJ1-1, with D uncertain. V was clipped by 5 bases and J by 3 bases, with 13 bases between them. The CDR3 is made up of 14 amino acids. Per germline, CDR1 KGHSH and CDR2 LQKENI. The CDR3 region has the DNA TGTGCCAGCTCATCTACCCAGGAAGACACTGAAGCTTTCTTT. Translating it yields CASSSTQEDTEAFF. The complete variable domain, with remaining parts taken from reference TRBV18 and TRBJ1-1, reads NAGVMQNPRHLVRRRGQEARLRCSPMKGHSHVYWYRQLPEEGLKFMVYLQKENIIDESGMPKERFSAEFPKEGPSILRIQQVVRGDSAAYFCASSSTQEDTEAFFGQGTRLTVV.

CDR3 region: CASSSNGVRNQPQHF. Here the CDR3 DNA reads TGTGCCAGCAGTTCCAATGGAGTGAGGAATCAGCCCCAGCATTTT. The genes are TRBV6-6 and TRBJ1-5; no reliable D call. CDR3 length: 15 residues. V was clipped by 4 bases and J by 4 bases, with 14 bases between them. Looked up from germline, CDR1 is MNHNY and CDR2 is SVGAGI (reference sequence).

This chain uses TRBV7-3 with TRBJ2-6, with 12 nucleotides matching TRBD1. This CDR3 has 18 residues. V shed 5 bases, J shed 4 bases, and the junction held 9 bases outside the gene matches. CDR1 is SGHTA, CDR2 FQGTGA, per germline. CDR3 in DNA: TGTGCCAGCAGCGGGGGACAGGGGGCAATATCAGGGGCCAACGTCCTGACTTTC. It is translated as CASSGGQGAISGANVLTF. The full variable domain, rest sourced from reference TRBV7-3 and TRBJ2-6, is GAGVSQTPSNKVTEKGKYVELRCDPISGHTALYWYRQSLGQGPEFLIYFQGTGAADDSGLPNDRFFAVRPEGSVSTLKIQRTERGDSAVYLCASSGGQGAISGANVLTFGAGSRLTVL.

This clone has more than one count but fewer than ten. The V call is TRBV6-5, the J call TRBJ2-7; TRBD2 aligns across 12 bases. The V gene end was trimmed by 6 bases and the J gene end by 3 bases; junction bases not matched to a gene: 6. CDR3 size: 15 residues. Germline V gene data show CDR1 as MNHEY and CDR2 as SVGAGI. The CDR3 loop reads CASSRGTSGFYEQYF. In DNA form, the CDR3 reads TGTGCCAGCAGCCGGGGGACTAGCGGGTTCTACGAGCAGTACTTC.

V and J are TRBV28 and TRBJ2-7, with D perhaps TRBD2 (6 bases). Germline V gene sequence: CDR1 MDHEN, CDR2 SYDVKM. V dropped 3 bases and J dropped 0 bases, with 12 bases sitting between them. The CDR3 spans 15 residues. The CDR3 bases are TGTGCCAGCAGTTTTTTACGGGGGAGCTCCTACGAGCAGTACTTC. The encoded protein is CASSFLRGSSYEQYF.

CDR3 DNA sequence: TGTGCCAGCAGTACCTACAGGAACACTGAAGCTTTCTTT. Residues: CASSTYRNTEAFF. The chain uses TRBV6-5 and TRBJ1-1, with D uncertain. CDR3 length equals 13 residues. With 5 bases removed from V and 1 base from J, the gap between germline ends came to 8 bases. The germline V gene has CDR1 MNHEY and CDR2 SVGAGI.

This clone was recorded a few times. The chain is built from TRBV9 and TRBJ1-2; the D is unclear. The germline V gene encodes CDR1 SGDLS and CDR2 YYNGEE. Trimming cost V 4 bases and J 0 bases, with 19 bases left between them. The CDR3 has 17 residues. CDR3 sequence (DNA): TGTGCCAGCAGCCCCTCTTATGGGTGGGCCCCTAACTATGGCTACACCTTC. Encoded protein: CASSPSYGWAPNYGYTF.

There are a few counts of this clone. The chain uses TRBV30 and TRBJ1-1; 8 bases line up with TRBD1. The germline gives CDR1 GTSNPN, CDR2 SVGIG (reference sequence). The CDR3 covers 13 residues. The V gene end was trimmed by 4 bases and the J gene end by 5 bases; junction bases not matched to a gene: 6. In DNA, the CDR3 is TGTGCCTGGAATCCAGGGGGCTGGACTGAAGCTTTCTTT. Translation gives CAWNPGGWTEAFF.

This clone was picked up a small number of times. V and J are TRBV29-1 and TRBJ1-4; possibly TRBD1 for D (5 bases). The CDR3 has 20 amino acids. V lost 3 bases to trimming and J lost 0 bases, with 26 bases between them. CDR1 and CDR2 from the germline V gene are SQVTM and ANQGSEA. DNA of the CDR3: TGCAGCGTTGACCCCCATAAACCAGGGCCGCCGGTCGCAACTAATGAAAAACTGTTTTTT. As protein: CSVDPHKPGPPVATNEKLFF.